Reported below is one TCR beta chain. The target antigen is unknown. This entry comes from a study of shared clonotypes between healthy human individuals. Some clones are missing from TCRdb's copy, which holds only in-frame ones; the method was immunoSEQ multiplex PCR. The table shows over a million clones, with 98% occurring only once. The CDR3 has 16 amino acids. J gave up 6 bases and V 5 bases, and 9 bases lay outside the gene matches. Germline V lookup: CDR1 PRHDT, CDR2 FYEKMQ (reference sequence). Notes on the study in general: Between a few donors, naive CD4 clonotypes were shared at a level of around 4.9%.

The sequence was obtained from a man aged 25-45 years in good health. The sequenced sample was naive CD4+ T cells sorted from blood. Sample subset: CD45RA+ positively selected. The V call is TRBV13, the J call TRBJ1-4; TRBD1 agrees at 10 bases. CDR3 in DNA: TGTGCCAGCAGCCGCCGGACAGGGGGTCGTGATGAAAAACTGTTTTTT. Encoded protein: CASSRRTGGRDEKLFF.